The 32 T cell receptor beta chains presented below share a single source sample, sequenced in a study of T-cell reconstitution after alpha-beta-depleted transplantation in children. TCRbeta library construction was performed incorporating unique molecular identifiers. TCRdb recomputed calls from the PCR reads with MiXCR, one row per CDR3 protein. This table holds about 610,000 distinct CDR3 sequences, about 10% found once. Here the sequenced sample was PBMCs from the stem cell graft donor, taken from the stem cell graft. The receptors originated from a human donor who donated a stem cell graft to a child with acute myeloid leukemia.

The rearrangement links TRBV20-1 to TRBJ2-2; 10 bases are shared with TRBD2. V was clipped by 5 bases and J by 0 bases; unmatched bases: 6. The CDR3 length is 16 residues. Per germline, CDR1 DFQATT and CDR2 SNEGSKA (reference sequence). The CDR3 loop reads CSAPRTSGSNTGELFF. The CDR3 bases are TGCAGTGCTCCCCGGACTAGCGGTTCGAACACCGGGGAGCTGTTTTTT.

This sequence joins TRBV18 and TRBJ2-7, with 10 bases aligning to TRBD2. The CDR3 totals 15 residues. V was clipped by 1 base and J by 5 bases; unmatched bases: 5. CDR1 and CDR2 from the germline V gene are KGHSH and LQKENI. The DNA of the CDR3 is TGTGCCAGCTCACCACAAGCGGGAGGGCCGAACGAGCAGTACTTC. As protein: CASSPQAGGPNEQYF.

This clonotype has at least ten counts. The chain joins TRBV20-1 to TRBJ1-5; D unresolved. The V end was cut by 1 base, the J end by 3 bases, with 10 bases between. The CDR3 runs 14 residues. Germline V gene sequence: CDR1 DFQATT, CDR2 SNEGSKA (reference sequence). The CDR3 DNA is TGCAGTGCTAGAGTAGCGGCATCCAATCAGCCCCAGCATTTT. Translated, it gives CSARVAASNQPQHF.

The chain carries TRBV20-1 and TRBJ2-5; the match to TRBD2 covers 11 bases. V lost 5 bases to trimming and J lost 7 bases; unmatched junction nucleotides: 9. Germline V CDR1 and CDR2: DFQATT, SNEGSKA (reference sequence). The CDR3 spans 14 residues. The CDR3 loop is CSAPVAGGWATQYF. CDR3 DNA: TGCAGTGCTCCCGTAGCGGGGGGGTGGGCGACCCAGTACTTC.

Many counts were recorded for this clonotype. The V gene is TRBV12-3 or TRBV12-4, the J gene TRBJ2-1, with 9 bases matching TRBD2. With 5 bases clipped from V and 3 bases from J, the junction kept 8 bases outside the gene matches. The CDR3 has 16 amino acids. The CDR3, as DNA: TGTGCCAGCAGTACCCTCACTAGCGGGCGCTACAATGAGCAGTTCTTC. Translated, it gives CASSTLTSGRYNEQFF.

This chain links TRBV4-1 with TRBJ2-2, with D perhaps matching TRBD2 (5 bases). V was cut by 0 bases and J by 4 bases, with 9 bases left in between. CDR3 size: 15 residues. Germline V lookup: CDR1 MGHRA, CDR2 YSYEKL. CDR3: CASSQDAAGTGELFF. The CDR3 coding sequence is TGCGCCAGCAGCCAAGATGCGGCGGGCACCGGGGAGCTGTTTTTT.

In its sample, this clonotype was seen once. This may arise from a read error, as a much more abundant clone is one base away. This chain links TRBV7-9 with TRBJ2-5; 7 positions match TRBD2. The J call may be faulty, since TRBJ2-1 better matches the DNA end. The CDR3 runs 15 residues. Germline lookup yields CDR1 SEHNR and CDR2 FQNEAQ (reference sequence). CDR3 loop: CASSPGGRERETQFF. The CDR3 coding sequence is TGTGCCAGCAGCCCGGGGGGTAGGGAAAGGGAGACCCAGTTCTTC.

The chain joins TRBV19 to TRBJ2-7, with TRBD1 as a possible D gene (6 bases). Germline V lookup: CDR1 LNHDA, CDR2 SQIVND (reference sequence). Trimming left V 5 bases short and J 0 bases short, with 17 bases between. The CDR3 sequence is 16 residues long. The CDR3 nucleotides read TGTGCCAGTAGTGCGAAACAGGGTCAAGACTCCTACGAGCAGTACTTC. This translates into CASSAKQGQDSYEQYF.

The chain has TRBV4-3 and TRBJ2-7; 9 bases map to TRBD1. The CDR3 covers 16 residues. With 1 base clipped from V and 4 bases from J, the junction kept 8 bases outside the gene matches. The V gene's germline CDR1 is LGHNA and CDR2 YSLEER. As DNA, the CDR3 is TGCGCCAGCAGCCAAGGACAGGGGGGAGACTATTACGAGCAGTACTTC. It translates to CASSQGQGGDYYEQYF.

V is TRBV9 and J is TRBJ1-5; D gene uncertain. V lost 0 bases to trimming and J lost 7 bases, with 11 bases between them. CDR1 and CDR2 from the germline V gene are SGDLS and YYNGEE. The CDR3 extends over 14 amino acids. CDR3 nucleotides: TGTGCCAGCAGCGTAGGGGTTTTGGGACAGCCCCAGCATTTT. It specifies CASSVGVLGQPQHF.

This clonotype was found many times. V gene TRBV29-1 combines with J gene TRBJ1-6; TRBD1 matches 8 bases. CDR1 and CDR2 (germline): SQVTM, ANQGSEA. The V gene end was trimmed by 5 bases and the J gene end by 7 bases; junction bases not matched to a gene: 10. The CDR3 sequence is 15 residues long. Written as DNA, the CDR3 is TGCAGCGTTCGGACAGGGCCCTCGGGGAATTCACCCCTCCACTTT. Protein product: CSVRTGPSGNSPLHF.

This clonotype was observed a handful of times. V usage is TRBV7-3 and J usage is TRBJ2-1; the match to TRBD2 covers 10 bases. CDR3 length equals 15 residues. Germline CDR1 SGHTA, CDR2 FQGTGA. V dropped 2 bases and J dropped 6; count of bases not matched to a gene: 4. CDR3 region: CASSLGAGGPNEQFF. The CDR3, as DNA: TGTGCCAGCAGCTTAGGAGCGGGAGGGCCCAATGAGCAGTTCTTC.

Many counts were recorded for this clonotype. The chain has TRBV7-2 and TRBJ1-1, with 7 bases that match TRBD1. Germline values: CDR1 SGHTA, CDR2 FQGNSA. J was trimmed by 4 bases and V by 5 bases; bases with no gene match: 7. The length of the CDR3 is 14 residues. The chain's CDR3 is CASSQQTGSTEAFF. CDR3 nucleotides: TGTGCCAGCAGCCAACAGACAGGGAGCACTGAAGCTTTCTTT.

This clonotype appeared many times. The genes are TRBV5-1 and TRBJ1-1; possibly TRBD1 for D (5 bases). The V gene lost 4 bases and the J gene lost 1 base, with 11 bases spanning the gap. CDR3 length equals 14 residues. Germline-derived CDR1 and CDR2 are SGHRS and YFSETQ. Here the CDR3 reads CASSPTDRNTEAFF. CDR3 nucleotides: TGCGCCAGCAGCCCGACCGACAGGAACACTGAAGCTTTCTTT.

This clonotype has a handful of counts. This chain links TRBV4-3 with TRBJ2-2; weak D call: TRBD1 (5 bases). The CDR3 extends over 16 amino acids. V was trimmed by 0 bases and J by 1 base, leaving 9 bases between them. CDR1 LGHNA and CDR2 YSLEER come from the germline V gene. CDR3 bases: TGCGCCAGCAGCCAAGATATTAGGGGGAACACCGGGGAGCTGTTTTTT. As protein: CASSQDIRGNTGELFF.

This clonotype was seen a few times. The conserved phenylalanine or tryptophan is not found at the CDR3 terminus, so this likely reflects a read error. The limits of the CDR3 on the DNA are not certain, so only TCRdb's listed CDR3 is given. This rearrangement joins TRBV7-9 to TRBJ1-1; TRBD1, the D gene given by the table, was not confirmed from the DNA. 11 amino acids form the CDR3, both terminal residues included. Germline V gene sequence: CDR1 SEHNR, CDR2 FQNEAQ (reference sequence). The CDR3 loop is CASSLGPGLIC.

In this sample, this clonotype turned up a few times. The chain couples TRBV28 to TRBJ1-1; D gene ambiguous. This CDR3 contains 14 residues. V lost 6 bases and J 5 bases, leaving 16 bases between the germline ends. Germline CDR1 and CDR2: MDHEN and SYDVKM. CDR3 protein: CASRLTPDGTEAFF. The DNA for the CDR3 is TGTGCCAGCAGATTAACCCCGGACGGGACTGAAGCTTTCTTT.

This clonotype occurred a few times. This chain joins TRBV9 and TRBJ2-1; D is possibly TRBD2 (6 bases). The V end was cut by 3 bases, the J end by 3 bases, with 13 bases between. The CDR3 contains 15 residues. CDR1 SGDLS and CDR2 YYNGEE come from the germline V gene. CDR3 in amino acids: CASSASGLIYNEQFF. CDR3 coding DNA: TGTGCCAGCAGCGCCTCGGGACTTATCTACAATGAGCAGTTCTTC.

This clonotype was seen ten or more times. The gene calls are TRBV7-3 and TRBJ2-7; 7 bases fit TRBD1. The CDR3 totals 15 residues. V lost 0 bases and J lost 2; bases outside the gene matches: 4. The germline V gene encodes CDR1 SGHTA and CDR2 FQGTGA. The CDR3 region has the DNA TGTGCCAGCAGCTTAACTTGGACAGGACCCTACGAGCAGTACTTC. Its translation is CASSLTWTGPYEQYF.

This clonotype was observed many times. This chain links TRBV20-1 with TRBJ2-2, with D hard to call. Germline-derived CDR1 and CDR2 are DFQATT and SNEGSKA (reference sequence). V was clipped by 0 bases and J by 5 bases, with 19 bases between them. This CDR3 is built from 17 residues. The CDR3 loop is CSARDLYLTLKTGELFF. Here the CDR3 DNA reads TGCAGTGCTAGAGATCTGTACCTAACTCTTAAGACCGGGGAGCTGTTTTTT.

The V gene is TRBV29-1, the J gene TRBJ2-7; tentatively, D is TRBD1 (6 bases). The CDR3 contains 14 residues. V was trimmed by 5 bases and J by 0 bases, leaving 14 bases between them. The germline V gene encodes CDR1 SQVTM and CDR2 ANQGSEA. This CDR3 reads CSVLGHYNSYEQYF. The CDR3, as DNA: TGCAGCGTTCTGGGACATTATAACTCCTACGAGCAGTACTTC.

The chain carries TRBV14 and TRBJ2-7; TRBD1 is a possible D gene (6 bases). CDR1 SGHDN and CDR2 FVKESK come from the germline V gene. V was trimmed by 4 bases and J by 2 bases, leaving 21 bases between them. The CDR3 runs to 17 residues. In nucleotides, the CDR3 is TGTGCCAGCAGCCCGCGTTTGGACAGCGCCCAACCCTACGAGCAGTACTTC. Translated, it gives CASSPRLDSAQPYEQYF.

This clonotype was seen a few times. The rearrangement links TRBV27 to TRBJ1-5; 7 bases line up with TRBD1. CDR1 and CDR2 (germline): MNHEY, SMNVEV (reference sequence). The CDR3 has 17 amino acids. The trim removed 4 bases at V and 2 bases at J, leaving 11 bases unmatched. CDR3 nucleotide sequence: TGTGCCAGCAGTTCCACAGGGGAGGTTTTCGGCAATCAGCCCCAGCATTTT. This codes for CASSSTGEVFGNQPQHF.

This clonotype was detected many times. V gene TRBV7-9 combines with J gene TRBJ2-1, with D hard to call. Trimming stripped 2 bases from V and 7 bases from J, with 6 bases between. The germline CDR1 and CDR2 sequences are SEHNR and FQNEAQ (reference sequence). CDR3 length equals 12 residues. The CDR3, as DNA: TGTGCCAGCAGCTTAATGGGTAATGAGCAGTTCTTC. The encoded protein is CASSLMGNEQFF.

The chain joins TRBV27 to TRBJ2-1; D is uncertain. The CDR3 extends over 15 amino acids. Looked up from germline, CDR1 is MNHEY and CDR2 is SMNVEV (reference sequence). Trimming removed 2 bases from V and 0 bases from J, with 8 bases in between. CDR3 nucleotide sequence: TGTGCCAGCAGTTTAAGGGCGAGCTCCTACAATGAGCAGTTCTTC. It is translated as CASSLRASSYNEQFF.

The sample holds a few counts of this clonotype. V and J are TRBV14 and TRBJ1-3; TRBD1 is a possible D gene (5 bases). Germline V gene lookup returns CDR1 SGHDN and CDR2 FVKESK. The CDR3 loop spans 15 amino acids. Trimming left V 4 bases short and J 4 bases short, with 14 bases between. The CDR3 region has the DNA TGTGCCAGCAGCCTACTCCACGGGGGAGGAAACACCATATATTTT. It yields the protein CASSLLHGGGNTIYF. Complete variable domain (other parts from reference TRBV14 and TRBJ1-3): EAGVTQFPSHSVIEKGQTVTLRCDPISGHDNLYWYRRVMGKEIKFLLHFVKESKQDESGMPNNRFLAERTGGTYSTLKVQPAELEDSGVYFCASSLLHGGGNTIYFGEGSWLTVV.

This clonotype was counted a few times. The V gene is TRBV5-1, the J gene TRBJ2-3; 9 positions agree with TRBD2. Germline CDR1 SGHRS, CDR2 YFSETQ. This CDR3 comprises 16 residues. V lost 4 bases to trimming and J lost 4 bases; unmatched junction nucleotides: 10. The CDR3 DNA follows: TGCGCCAGCAGCCTTCCGGCGGGAGGGGGCGCAGATACGCAGTATTTT. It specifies CASSLPAGGGADTQYF. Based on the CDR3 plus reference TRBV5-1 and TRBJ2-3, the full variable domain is KAGVTQTPRYLIKTRGQQVTLSCSPISGHRSVSWYQQTPGQGLQFLFEYFSETQRNKGNFPGRFSGRQFSNSRSEMNVSTLELGDSALYLCASSLPAGGGADTQYFGPGTRLTVL.

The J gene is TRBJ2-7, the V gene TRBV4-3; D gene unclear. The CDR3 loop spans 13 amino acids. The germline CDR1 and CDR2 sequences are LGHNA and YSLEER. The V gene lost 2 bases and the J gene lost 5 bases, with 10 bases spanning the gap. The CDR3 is CASSQSRVNEQYF. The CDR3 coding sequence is TGCGCCAGCAGCCAATCAAGGGTAAACGAGCAGTACTTC.

For the CDR3, the DNA is TGTGCCAGCAGCCAGTGGTCTCGGACTAGCGGGAGGCTGGCCAATGAGCAGTTCTTC. This translates into CASSQWSRTSGRLANEQFF. The chain uses TRBV14 and TRBJ2-1; 14 bases fit TRBD2. Per the germline V gene, CDR1 is SGHDN and CDR2 is FVKESK. This CDR3 spans 19 amino acids. V dropped 3 bases and J dropped 6; count of bases not matched to a gene: 13.

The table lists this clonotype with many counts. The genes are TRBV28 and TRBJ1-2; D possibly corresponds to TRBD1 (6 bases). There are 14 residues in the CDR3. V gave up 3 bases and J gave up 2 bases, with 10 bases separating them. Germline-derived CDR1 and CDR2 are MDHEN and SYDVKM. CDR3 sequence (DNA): TGTGCCAGCAGTTTCGCAGGGGTCAACTATGGCTACACCTTC. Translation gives CASSFAGVNYGYTF.

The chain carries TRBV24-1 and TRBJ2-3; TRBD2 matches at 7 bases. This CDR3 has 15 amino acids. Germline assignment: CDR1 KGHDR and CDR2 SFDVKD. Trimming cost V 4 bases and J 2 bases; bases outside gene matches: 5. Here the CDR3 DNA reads TGTGCCACCAGTGAAGTGGGACTACCCACAGATACGCAGTATTTT. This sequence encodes CATSEVGLPTDTQYF.

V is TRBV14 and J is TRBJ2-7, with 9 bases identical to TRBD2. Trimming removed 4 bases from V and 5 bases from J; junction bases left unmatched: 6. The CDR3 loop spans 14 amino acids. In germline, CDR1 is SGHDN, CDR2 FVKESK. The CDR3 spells CASSLGAGGDEQYF. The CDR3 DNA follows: TGTGCCAGCAGCCTAGGAGCGGGAGGCGACGAGCAGTACTTC.